The 22 T cell receptor beta chains listed next were all sequenced from one sample in a study of vaccination and CD4 T cells after COVID-19. No antigens are known for them. With the Oncomine TCR Beta short-read assay, DNA from cultured CD4+ T cells was sequenced. TCRdb analysed the PCR reads with MiXCR anew, one entry per CDR3 protein. The sample includes some 12,000 distinct CDR3 sequences, roughly 60% seen only once; the top ten take roughly a tenth. The treatment here: roughly nine-day PBMC culture with coronavirus spike peptide pools or control peptides (ViraFEST assay). The sequenced material came from CD4+ T cells from blood, cultured in vitro. The receptors here all came from a human donor who had recovered from COVID-19.

J is TRBJ1-1 and V is TRBV7-9; 9 nucleotides align to TRBD1. The CDR3 contains 15 residues. Germline V gene data show CDR1 as SEHNR and CDR2 as FQNEAQ (reference sequence). J lost 7 bases, V lost 0 bases, and 6 bases had no gene match. DNA of the CDR3: TGTGCCAGCAGCTTAGCTCAGCCGGGACAGGGTGAAGCTTTCTTT. It is translated as CASSLAQPGQGEAFF. The full variable domain, completed using reference TRBV7-9 and TRBJ1-1, is DTGVSQNPRHKITKRGQNVTFRCDPISEHNRLYWYRQTLGQGPEFLTYFQNEAQLEKSRLLSDRFSAERPKGSFSTLEIQRTEQGDSAMYLCASSLAQPGQGEAFFGQGTRLTVV.

This sequence joins TRBV30 and TRBJ2-5; 10 nucleotides align to TRBD2. CDR1 is GTSNPN and CDR2 is SVGIG in the germline V gene (reference sequence). Trimming removed 2 bases from V and 5 bases from J; junction bases left unmatched: 5. The CDR3 consists of 14 residues. The CDR3 is CAWSIAGGAETQYF. The CDR3 DNA reads as TGTGCCTGGAGTATAGCGGGAGGCGCCGAGACCCAGTACTTC. The full variable domain, its missing parts supplied by reference TRBV30 and TRBJ2-5, is SQTIHQWPATLVQPVGSPLSLECTVEGTSNPNLYWYRQAAGRGLQLLFYSVGIGQISSEVPQNLSASRPQDRQFILSSKKLLLSDSGFYLCAWSIAGGAETQYFGPGTRLLVL.

The chain recombines TRBV10-3 with TRBJ2-5; a possible D gene is TRBD2 (6 bases). Trimming removed 5 bases from V and 5 bases from J, with 15 bases in between. The CDR3 consists of 14 residues. Germline V gene sequence: CDR1 ENHRY, CDR2 SYGVKD. The CDR3 DNA is TGTGCCATCAGTAGAGATGGGGCGGGGGAGACCCAGTACTTC. Its translation is CAISRDGAGETQYF.

This chain uses TRBV19 with TRBJ1-1, with D tentatively TRBD1 (6 bases). CDR3 size: 15 residues. Looked up from germline, CDR1 is LNHDA and CDR2 is SQIVND (reference sequence). V dropped 3 bases and J dropped 5 bases, with 16 bases sitting between them. The CDR3 loop is CASSITTGLKTEAFF. DNA for the CDR3: TGTGCCAGTAGTATTACGACAGGTTTAAAGACTGAAGCTTTCTTT.

The chain combines TRBV20-1 with TRBJ2-7; 12 bases are a match to TRBD2. V was clipped by 3 bases and J by 4 bases; unmatched bases: 4. The germline V gene encodes CDR1 DFQATT and CDR2 SNEGSKA (reference sequence). The CDR3 consists of 14 residues. CDR3 region: CSASPLAGGYEQYF. Here the CDR3 DNA reads TGCAGTGCTAGTCCCCTAGCGGGAGGGTACGAGCAGTACTTC.

The chain uses TRBV6-2 or TRBV6-3 and TRBJ2-3; no reliable D call. The V and J ends lost 7 bases and 6 bases respectively, with 11 bases between them. The V gene's germline CDR1 is MNHEY and CDR2 SVGEGT. The CDR3 totals 12 residues. The CDR3 DNA reads as TGTGCCAGCAAAACCGCTTCGGATACGCAGTATTTT. It specifies CASKTASDTQYF.

V is TRBV7-2 and J is TRBJ2-2; TRBD1 is a possible D gene (6 bases). The CDR3 extends over 15 amino acids. Germline V gives CDR1 SGHTA, CDR2 FQGNSA. Trimming cost V 7 bases and J 4 bases, with 16 bases left between them. CDR3 nucleotides: TGTGCCAGCAAGGTTCAGGGGAGATTCACCGGGGAGCTGTTTTTT. Translated: CASKVQGRFTGELFF.

The V gene is TRBV7-9, the J gene TRBJ2-4; tentatively, D is TRBD1 or TRBD2 (5 bases each). V was cut by 2 bases and J by 8 bases, with 19 bases left in between. The CDR3 sequence is 16 residues long. Germline CDR1 and CDR2: SEHNR and FQNEAQ (reference sequence). The chain's CDR3 is CASSLMFGTERHIQYF. The CDR3 nucleotides are TGTGCCAGCAGCTTAATGTTTGGGACCGAGAGGCACATTCAGTACTTC.

Only a few counts were recorded for this clonotype. The V and J genes are TRBV24-1 and TRBJ2-1; TRBD1 might be the D (6 bases). This CDR3 spans 14 amino acids. Per the germline V gene, CDR1 is KGHDR and CDR2 is SFDVKD. V lost 5 bases to trimming and J lost 8 bases, with 15 bases between them. CDR3 coding DNA: TGTGCCACCAGTGGCAGGGGTAGGTGGGATGAGCAGTTCTTC. It codes for CATSGRGRWDEQFF.

CDR3 in amino acids: CASSTTRAGGATDTQYF. CDR3 nucleotide sequence: TGTGCCAGCAGCACCACCCGGGCGGGAGGGGCCACAGATACGCAGTATTTT. V and J are TRBV7-9 and TRBJ2-3, with 9 bases fitting TRBD2. J lost 2 bases, V lost 5 bases, and 11 bases had no gene match. Germline V gives CDR1 SEHNR, CDR2 FQNEAQ (reference sequence). CDR3 length: 17 residues. Drawing the rest from reference TRBV7-9 and TRBJ2-3, the complete variable domain is DTGVSQNPRHKITKRGQNVTFRCDPISEHNRLYWYRQTLGQGPEFLTYFQNEAQLEKSRLLSDRFSAERPKGSFSTLEIQRTEQGDSAMYLCASSTTRAGGATDTQYFGPGTRLTVL.

The CDR3 region has the DNA TGTGCCAGCAGCGTACTAGGGACTAGCGGGGGTTCCTACAATGAGCAGTTCTTC. Translation: CASSVLGTSGGSYNEQFF. The rearrangement joins TRBV2 to TRBJ2-1; TRBD2 matches at 14 bases. CDR1 is SNHLY, CDR2 FYNNEI, per germline. This CDR3 has 18 residues. J was trimmed by 1 base and V by 6 bases; bases with no gene match: 8.

This rearrangement joins TRBV6-2 or TRBV6-3 to TRBJ2-2; D uncertain. Trimming took 8 bases from V and 0 from J, leaving 1 base between them. Per germline, CDR1 MNHEY and CDR2 SVGEGT. The CDR3 is 11 amino acids. The CDR3 nucleotides read TGTGCCAGCTCGAACACCGGGGAGCTGTTTTTT. As protein: CASSNTGELFF.

V gene TRBV25-1 combines with J gene TRBJ2-7; 9 positions agree with TRBD2. The CDR3 is made up of 15 amino acids. CDR1 MGHDK and CDR2 SYGVNS come from the germline V gene. J was trimmed by 0 bases and V by 4 bases; bases with no gene match: 4. Here the CDR3 DNA reads TGTGCCAGCAGTGCTAGCGGGGCGAGCTCCTACGAGCAGTACTTC. The encoded protein is CASSASGASSYEQYF.

CDR3 sequence (DNA): TGTGCCAGCAGTTCCCCCATGGAGGCCGAAGATACGCAGTATTTT. Translation: CASSSPMEAEDTQYF. V is TRBV28 and J is TRBJ2-3; a weak D match, TRBD2 (5 bases). Trimming stripped 4 bases from V and 5 bases from J, with 16 bases between. The CDR3 is made up of 15 amino acids. Germline values: CDR1 MDHEN, CDR2 SYDVKM.

The chain links TRBV6-1 to TRBJ2-5; TRBD2 matches 12 bases. The CDR3 covers 17 residues. Trimming at V came to 8 bases and at J to 4 bases, leaving 14 bases not matched to a gene. Germline CDR1 MNHNS, CDR2 SASEGT. In DNA form, the CDR3 reads TGTGCCAGCTCGGGGCTAGCGGGAGGGCCGATAGGAGAGACCCAGTACTTC. Translation: CASSGLAGGPIGETQYF.

The V call is TRBV29-1, the J call TRBJ1-1, with unresolved D. This CDR3 spans 13 amino acids. The V gene's germline CDR1 is SQVTM and CDR2 ANQGSEA. V lost 4 bases and J 0 bases, leaving 9 bases between the germline ends. The DNA for the CDR3 is TGCAGCGTTGCCCAACACATGAACACTGAAGCTTTCTTT. Translating gives CSVAQHMNTEAFF.

The genes are TRBV10-3 and TRBJ1-5, with 7 bases fitting TRBD1. The V segment lost 3 bases and the J segment 7 bases; nucleotides outside the gene matches: 3. The CDR3 is made up of 13 amino acids. The germline gives CDR1 ENHRY, CDR2 SYGVKD. This CDR3 reads CAISDRGSQPQHF. In DNA, the CDR3 is TGTGCCATCAGTGACAGGGGGAGCCAGCCCCAGCATTTT.

The rearrangement uses TRBV6-2 or TRBV6-3 and TRBJ2-5; the D is unclear. The V and J ends lost 6 bases and 3 bases respectively, with 11 bases between them. The CDR3 sequence is 13 residues long. The germline CDR1 and CDR2 sequences are MNHEY and SVGEGT. The CDR3 loop is CASRGWSEETQYF. The CDR3 DNA is TGTGCCAGCAGGGGGTGGTCCGAAGAGACCCAGTACTTC.

This clonotype was seen only once. V is TRBV15 and J is TRBJ2-1; the D gene is possibly TRBD1 (5 bases). Between the trimmed V and J ends, which lost 0 bases and 8 bases, there was a span of 14 bases. There are 15 residues in the CDR3. The germline V gene has CDR1 LNHNV and CDR2 YYDKDF (reference sequence). The CDR3 bases are TGTGCCACCAGCAGAGATTACGACAGTTGGGATGAGCAGTTCTTC. Protein sequence: CATSRDYDSWDEQFF.

The rearrangement joins TRBV6-1 to TRBJ2-3; D is tentatively TRBD1 or TRBD2 (5 bases each). The CDR3 length is 18 residues. Germline lookup yields CDR1 MNHNS and CDR2 SASEGT. Trimming took off 1 base at V and 8 bases at J, with 25 bases between the two ends. This CDR3 reads CASSEVPRGLVPQITQYF. CDR3 nucleotides: TGTGCCAGCAGTGAAGTGCCGAGGGGCCTGGTACCACAGATTACGCAGTATTTT.

The rearrangement links TRBV6-1 to TRBJ1-6, with 9 bases lining up with TRBD1. The CDR3 is 14 amino acids. The J segment lost 7 bases and the V segment lost 6 bases, leaving 4 bases of the junction unmatched. Germline V lookup: CDR1 MNHNS, CDR2 SASEGT. CDR3 bases: TGTGCCAGCAGACCAGGACAGGGGAATTCACCCCTCCACTTT. It translates to CASRPGQGNSPLHF.

This rearrangement joins TRBV2 to TRBJ1-6, with D uncertain. V was shortened by 4 bases and J by 7 bases, with 11 bases between the two germline ends. Germline V CDR1 and CDR2: SNHLY, FYNNEI. The CDR3 length is 14 residues. The CDR3 here is CASSGRQANSPLHF. In DNA, the CDR3 is TGTGCCAGCAGTGGCAGGCAAGCAAATTCACCCCTCCACTTT.